A selection of T cell receptor beta chains follows, all from one sample in a study of CD8 T cells in ankylosing spondylitis. TCRdb called the 5' RACE reads again in MiXCR, with one record for every CDR3 protein. The sample holds some 140,000 distinct CDR3 sequences; 7% to 9% are singletons and the top ten take 7.3%. The specimen was synovial fluid, either unsorted or a sorted T cell fraction (not recorded which). These receptors all come from a male donor with ankylosing spondylitis. Both conserved end residues are part of each CDR3. The D gene is left open where the match is weak. Only part of the rows carry a size: once, few, many, or a class if the clone is expanded.

TRBV20-1	TRBJ2-1	NA	NA	CSASRGSSYNEQFF	TGCAGTGCTTCACGGGGAAGCTCCTACAATGAGCAGTTCTTC
TRBV27	TRBJ2-3	many	NA	CASGGSSATDTQYF	TGTGCCAGCGGGGGGTCTAGCGCAACAGATACGCAGTATTTT
TRBV7-9	TRBJ2-3	many	TRBD1	CASSSYISRGQDTQYF	TGTGCCAGCAGCTCCTACATTTCCAGGGGGCAAGATACGCAGTATTTT
TRBV28	TRBJ1-2	many	TRBD1	CASSLDRGQYYGYTF	TGTGCCAGCAGTCTCGACAGGGGGCAGTACTATGGCTACACCTTC
TRBV20-1	TRBJ2-5	many	TRBD1	CSAPPGTGPDETQYF	TGCAGTGCCCCACCCGGGACAGGGCCAGACGAGACCCAGTACTTC
TRBV11-2	TRBJ2-2	many	NA	CASSSHRTGELFF	TGTGCCAGCAGCTCTCACAGGACCGGGGAGCTGTTTTTT
TRBV7-2	TRBJ2-7	few	NA	CASSQSRVGGKYVEQYF	TGTGCCAGCAGCCAGTCCCGGGTCGGCGGGAAGTACGTCGAGCAGTACTTC
TRBV3-1	TRBJ1-6	NA	NA	CASGWQDGSPLHF	TGTGCCAGCGGTTGGCAGGATGGATCACCCCTCCACTTT
TRBV7-9	TRBJ2-1	many	NA	CASSLGGSKYNEQFF	TGTGCCAGCAGCTTAGGAGGGTCGAAATACAATGAGCAGTTCTTC
TRBV10-3	TRBJ2-3	NA	NA	CAISPGLSTDTQYF	TGTGCCATCAGCCCGGGACTCTCCACAGATACGCAGTATTTT
TRBV6-1	TRBJ1-1	many	NA	CASSARTGLETEAFF	TGTGCCAGCAGTGCCCGAACAGGGTTGGAAACTGAAGCTTTCTTT
TRBV5-6	TRBJ1-4	few	NA	CASSLQRRATNEKLFF	TGTGCCAGCAGCTTACAGCGCAGGGCAACTAATGAAAAACTGTTTTTT
TRBV11-1	TRBJ1-6	many	NA	CASSLVNAWGSSPLHF	TGTGCCAGCAGCTTAGTTAACGCGTGGGGAAGTTCACCCCTCCACTTT
TRBV27	TRBJ2-7	NA	TRBD2	CASQLIAGGEQYF	TGTGCCAGCCAATTAATAGCGGGCGGCGAGCAGTACTTC
TRBV20-1	TRBJ1-4	many	NA	CSARVNIGEKLFF	TGCAGTGCTAGAGTGAACATAGGTGAAAAACTGTTTTTT
TRBV20-1	TRBJ2-7	many	TRBD1	CSASQGEDRGSYEQYF	TGCAGTGCTAGTCAGGGGGAGGACAGGGGGTCCTACGAGCAGTACTTC
TRBV20-1	TRBJ1-1	many	TRBD1	CSAQGDRGTEAFF	TGCAGCGCCCAAGGGGACAGGGGCACTGAAGCTTTCTTT
TRBV20-1	TRBJ1-5	many	TRBD1	CSARRQGRQPQHF	TGCAGTGCTAGACGACAGGGCAGGCAGCCCCAGCATTTT
TRBV5-1	TRBJ1-2	many	NA	CASSLGGRVNYGYTF	TGCGCCAGCAGCTTGGGGGGCCGGGTCAACTATGGCTACACCTTC
TRBV9	TRBJ1-2	many	NA	CASSENRPLGYTF	TGTGCCAGCAGCGAAAACAGGCCGCTCGGCTACACCTTC
TRBV4-1	TRBJ1-1	many	TRBD1	CASSLRGTDNTEAFF	TGCGCCAGCAGCCTCCGGGGGACAGATAACACTGAAGCTTTCTTT
TRBV20-1	TRBJ2-4	many	NA	CSAREYGGNIQYF	TGCAGTGCTAGAGAGTACGGAGGAAACATTCAGTACTTC
TRBV10-3	TRBJ2-3	few	TRBD2	CAIAGSRGGSSTDTQYF	TGTGCCATCGCCGGCTCCAGAGGCGGGAGTAGCACAGATACGCAGTATTTT
TRBV5-1	TRBJ2-3	few	NA	CASSLGRRTDTQYF	TGCGCCAGCAGCCTCGGGCGGCGCACAGATACGCAGTATTTT